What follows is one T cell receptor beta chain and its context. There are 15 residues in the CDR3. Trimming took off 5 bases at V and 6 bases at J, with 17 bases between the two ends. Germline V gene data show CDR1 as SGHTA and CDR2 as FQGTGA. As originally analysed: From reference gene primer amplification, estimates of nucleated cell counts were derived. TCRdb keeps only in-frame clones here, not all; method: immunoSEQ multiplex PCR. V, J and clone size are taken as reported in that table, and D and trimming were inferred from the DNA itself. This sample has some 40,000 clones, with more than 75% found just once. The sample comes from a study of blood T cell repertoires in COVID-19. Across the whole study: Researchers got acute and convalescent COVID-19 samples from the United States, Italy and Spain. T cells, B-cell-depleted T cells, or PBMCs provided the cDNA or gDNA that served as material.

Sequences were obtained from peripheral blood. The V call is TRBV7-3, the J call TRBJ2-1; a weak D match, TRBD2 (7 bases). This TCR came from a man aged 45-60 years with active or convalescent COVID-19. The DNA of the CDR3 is TGTGCCAGCAGCGGTGCTTCAGGGGAGGGCAATGAGCAGTTCTTC. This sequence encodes CASSGASGEGNEQFF.